The 28 T cell receptor beta chains in this list originate from one sample, sequenced in a study of regulatory T cells in long-lasting Graves disease (dated by TCRdb to about 2021). Libraries came from multiplex PCR. Instrument used: Illumina HiSeq 4000. TCR beta libraries were built with iRepertoire HTBI primers and Arm-PCR amplification of CDR3 regions. Using fastp trimming at Q25 and MiXCR clonotype assembly, TCRdb reanalyzed the public sequencing data and kept in-frame beta chains. Rows with a matching CDR3 protein are joined into one entry that keeps the most common DNA and genes. The sample includes roughly 500,000 distinct CDR3 sequences, with approximately 13% observed a single time. Together, the top ten hold roughly 10% of the sample. According to the study, the label for this sample's time point signals: newly diagnosed GD, antithyroid drugs for less than 3 months. For both TCR sequencing and RNA sequencing, RNA was extracted from PBMCs using TRIzol.

This sample was also put to use in a study of T cells in Graves' hyperthyroidism and ophthalmopathy.

Material: peripheral blood mononuclear cells (PBMCs), obtained at new diagnosis, from a patient treated with antithyroid drugs. The receptors derive from a man aged 25 to 40 with Graves disease. Donor details come from another sample of the same person, matched by shared clones.

The chain is built from TRBV5-8 and TRBJ2-2; tentative D call: TRBD1 (5 bases). V lost 2 bases and J lost 2, with 13 bases in between. The CDR3 loop spans 16 amino acids. Germline CDR1 and CDR2: SGHTS and YDEGEE. The CDR3 nucleotides are TGTGCCAGCAGCTTCAGGGATCCCGACAACACCGGGGAGCTGTTTTTT. Residues: CASSFRDPDNTGELFF.

At least ten counts were recorded for this clonotype. The rearrangement joins TRBV11-1 to TRBJ2-7, with 7 bases identical to TRBD1. The CDR3 is made up of 15 amino acids. V lost 3 bases, J lost 3 bases, and 8 bases stayed unmatched. Germline V gives CDR1 SGHAT, CDR2 FQDESV (reference sequence). The CDR3 sequence: CASSLGPTGNYEQYF. CDR3 coding DNA: TGTGCCAGCAGCTTGGGCCCGACAGGGAACTACGAGCAGTACTTC.

This clonotype was seen ten or more times. This chain links TRBV24-1 with TRBJ2-5; D may be TRBD1 (6 bases). The germline V and J ends were trimmed by 4 bases and 5 bases, with 16 bases remaining between them. The germline CDR1 and CDR2 sequences are KGHDR and SFDVKD. The CDR3 runs to 15 residues. The DNA of the CDR3 is TGTGCCACCAGTGAGCTTACAGGGTACGAGGAGACCCAGTACTTC. Residues: CATSELTGYEETQYF.

About this clonotype: A read error is possible here, since a much larger clone lies one base away. The gene calls are TRBV5-1 and TRBJ2-5, with 11 bases lining up with TRBD1. Germline V gene sequence: CDR1 SGHRS, CDR2 YFSETQ. This CDR3 comprises 14 residues. The CDR3 DNA is TGCGCCAGCGGCTTGGACAGGGGGCATGAGACCCAGTACTTC. Its translation: CASGLDRGHETQYF.

This sequence joins TRBV7-2 and TRBJ2-7; D is unclear. The CDR3 totals 14 residues. Germline values: CDR1 SGHTA, CDR2 FQGNSA. V was clipped by 5 bases and J by 6 bases, with 17 bases between them. The CDR3 coding sequence is TGTGCCAGCAGCCCCCGCAGGAAGAGCGCCGAGCAGTACTTC. Translated, it gives CASSPRRKSAEQYF. The whole variable domain, remainder taken from reference TRBV7-2 and TRBJ2-7, is GAGVSQSPSNKVTEKGKDVELRCDPISGHTALYWYRQSLGQGLEFLIYFQGNSAPDKSGLPSDRFSAERTGGSVSTLTIQRTQQEDSAVYLCASSPRRKSAEQYFGPGTRLTVT.

In its sample, this clonotype was seen a few times. The rearrangement joins TRBV24-1 to TRBJ2-4; D is unclear. Per the germline V gene, CDR1 is KGHDR and CDR2 is SFDVKD. The CDR3 extends over 14 amino acids. V dropped 4 bases and J dropped 2 bases, with 8 bases sitting between them. CDR3 loop: CATSDPGSKNIQYF. The DNA for the CDR3 is TGTGCCACCAGTGACCCCGGATCCAAAAACATTCAGTACTTC.

This clonotype appeared many times. DNA of the CDR3: TGTGCCAGCCGGACTAGCGGGTATTACAATGAGCAGTTCTTC. It yields the protein CASRTSGYYNEQFF. The rearrangement uses TRBV2 and TRBJ2-1; 11 bases match TRBD2. In germline, CDR1 is SNHLY, CDR2 FYNNEI. The junction had 4 bases not matched to a gene; V was cut back by 8 bases and J by 4 bases. This CDR3 region has 14 residues. The full variable domain, its missing parts supplied by reference TRBV2 and TRBJ2-1, is EPEVTQTPSHQVTQMGQEVILRCVPISNHLYFYWYRQILGQKVEFLVSFYNNEISEKSEIFDDQFSVERPDGSNFTLKIRSTKLEDSAMYFCASRTSGYYNEQFFGPGTRLTVL.

This clonotype has only a few counts. The V call is TRBV4-2, the J call TRBJ2-2, with TRBD2 matching over 12 bases. The CDR3 is 16 amino acids. V gave up 5 bases and J gave up 4 bases; unmatched junction bases: 5. CDR1 is LGHNA and CDR2 is YNFKEQ in the germline V gene. The chain's CDR3 is CASSDGLAGITGELFF. The CDR3 coding sequence is TGTGCCAGCAGCGATGGACTAGCGGGAATCACCGGGGAGCTGTTTTTT.

There are a few counts of this clonotype. CDR3 DNA sequence: TGTGCCAGCAGTGAATCCCAGGCCGTCCTTCCAACCTACGAGCAGTACTTC. It encodes CASSESQAVLPTYEQYF. This chain connects TRBV25-1 to TRBJ2-7, with unresolved D. The CDR3 consists of 17 residues. Trimming stripped 1 base from V and 2 bases from J, with 18 bases between. The germline V gene has CDR1 MGHDK and CDR2 SYGVNS.

As to this clonotype: The germline gene is not matched at one end of the junction; a read error may be the cause. V is TRBV12-3 or TRBV12-4 and J is TRBJ1-4, with D perhaps TRBD1 (5 bases). The CDR3 is 13 amino acids. CDR3 DNA: TGTGGCAGCAGCTCATCGGGGACTGAAGAACTGTTTTTT. As protein: CGSSSSGTEELFF.

This clonotype was detected many times. The J gene is TRBJ2-4, the V gene TRBV3-1; 12 bases agree with TRBD1. V lost 2 bases to trimming and J lost 4 bases; unmatched junction nucleotides: 6. Germline loops: CDR1 LGHDT, CDR2 YNNKEL (reference sequence). CDR3 length: 17 amino acids. CDR3 nucleotides: TGTGCCAGCAGCCAAACGGGACAGGGGGCGTCAAAAAACATTCAGTACTTC. Translation: CASSQTGQGASKNIQYF.

This clonotype occurred many times. In DNA, the CDR3 is TGTGCCACCGCCTCCGCGGATAGCTCCTACAATGAGCAGTTCTTC. Amino acids: CATASADSSYNEQFF. The chain links TRBV24-1 to TRBJ2-1; D remains unclear. The ends were cut back, 9 bases at V and 0 bases at J, with 14 bases in the middle. The germline V gene encodes CDR1 KGHDR and CDR2 SFDVKD. The CDR3 is 15 residues long.

The J gene is TRBJ2-1, the V gene TRBV20-1; TRBD2 aligns across 15 bases. CDR3 size: 19 residues. Germline V lookup: CDR1 DFQATT, CDR2 SNEGSKA (reference sequence). The trim removed 3 bases at V and 4 bases at J, leaving 13 bases unmatched. CDR3 loop: CSASSPGLAGGRTYNEQFF. The CDR3 bases are TGCAGTGCTAGTAGCCCGGGACTAGCGGGAGGACGCACATACAATGAGCAGTTCTTC.

V gene TRBV12-3 or TRBV12-4 combines with J gene TRBJ2-4; D remains unclear. V dropped 3 bases and J dropped 5 bases, with 11 bases sitting between them. The CDR3 extends over 14 amino acids. The CDR3 DNA reads as TGTGCCAGCAGTTTTAGAATGCGTGAAAACATTCAGTACTTC. As protein: CASSFRMRENIQYF.

Comment on this clonotype: The likely explanation is a read error, given a far larger clone one base away. The CDR3 DNA sequence: TGTGCCAGCAGTCAACAGCAAAAGCAGTACTTC. It translates to CASSQQQKQYF. V and J are TRBV2 and TRBJ2-4; D is undetermined. Germline V gene sequence: CDR1 SNHLY, CDR2 FYNNEI. CDR3 length: 11 residues. V lost 5 bases and J lost 13, with 12 bases in between.

Many counts were recorded for this clonotype. The J gene is TRBJ2-3, the V gene TRBV27, with D unresolved. V was clipped by 6 bases and J by 0 bases, with 13 bases between them. Germline V gene data show CDR1 as MNHEY and CDR2 as SMNVEV (reference sequence). There are 15 residues in the CDR3. CDR3 nucleotides: TGTGCCAGCAGGGGTGCCGGGCTCAGCACAGATACGCAGTATTTT. Translating it yields CASRGAGLSTDTQYF.

This clonotype has ten or more counts. The V call is TRBV19, the J call TRBJ1-1; D gene uncertain. The CDR3 has 12 residues. The ends were cut back, 6 bases at V and 7 bases at J, with 12 bases in the middle. Per the germline V gene, CDR1 is LNHDA and CDR2 is SQIVND (reference sequence). CDR3 loop: CASSLGQLEAFF. The CDR3, as DNA: TGTGCCAGTAGCCTCGGGCAGCTTGAAGCTTTCTTT. The variable domain in full, completed from reference TRBV19 and TRBJ1-1, reads DGGITQSPKYLFRKEGQNVTLSCEQNLNHDAMYWYRQDPGQGLRLIYYSQIVNDFQKGDIAEGYSVSREKKESFPLTVTSAQKNPTAFYLCASSLGQLEAFFGQGTRLTVV.

This clonotype came up a few times. The chain uses TRBV6-2 or TRBV6-3 and TRBJ2-2; D remains unclear. Trimming stripped 9 bases from V and 5 bases from J, with 10 bases between. Germline CDR1 and CDR2: MNHEY and SVGEGT. The CDR3 covers 12 residues. The CDR3 is CARVVKTGELFF. DNA of the CDR3: TGTGCCAGGGTAGTAAAAACCGGGGAGCTGTTTTTT.

This clonotype appeared many times. The chain has TRBV20-1 and TRBJ2-3; perhaps TRBD1 as D (6 bases). This CDR3 contains 14 residues. The germline V and J ends were trimmed by 5 bases and 4 bases, with 16 bases remaining between them. Looked up from germline, CDR1 is DFQATT and CDR2 is SNEGSKA (reference sequence). CDR3 amino acids: CSAGDTGRADTQYF. DNA of the CDR3: TGCAGTGCTGGGGACACTGGAAGGGCAGATACGCAGTATTTT.

A note on this clonotype: A much larger clone differs from this one at a single base, so this may be a read error. The chain employs TRBV18 and TRBJ2-1; D call uncertain. The J call may be faulty, since TRBJ2-5 better matches the DNA end. CDR1 KGHSH and CDR2 LQKENI come from the germline V gene. There are 13 residues in the CDR3. In nucleotides, the CDR3 is TGTTCCAGCTCACCACCGAACGGGGAGACCCAGTACTTC. Its translation: CSSSPPNGETQYF.

This clonotype has just a few counts. In nucleotides, the CDR3 is TGTGCCAGCAGTTTAGTAGGGGAGCCCTACGAGCAGTACTTC. Translation: CASSLVGEPYEQYF. The chain recombines TRBV28 with TRBJ2-7; D is possibly TRBD1 or TRBD2 (5 bases each). Germline V gene lookup returns CDR1 MDHEN and CDR2 SYDVKM. This CDR3 region has 14 residues. Trimming took off 2 bases at V and 2 bases at J, with 10 bases between the two ends.

This chain connects TRBV19 to TRBJ1-6; D is uncertain. The V end was cut by 6 bases, the J end by 0 bases, with 12 bases between. The CDR3 has 16 amino acids. Germline lookup yields CDR1 LNHDA and CDR2 SQIVND (reference sequence). Here the CDR3 reads CASRRPGSSYNSPLHF. In nucleotides, the CDR3 is TGTGCCAGTAGGAGACCCGGGAGCTCCTATAATTCACCCCTCCACTTT.

As to this clonotype: One base away lies a much larger clone, so this may be a sequencing read error. This chain links TRBV24-1 with TRBJ2-3; the D call may be TRBD1 or TRBD2 (5 bases each). V was clipped by 2 bases and J by 2 bases, with 7 bases between them. The CDR3 is made up of 14 amino acids. Per germline, CDR1 KGHDR and CDR2 SFDVKD. The CDR3 region is CATSDSGATDTQYF. CDR3 nucleotide sequence: TGTGCCACCAGTGATTCCGGGGCCACAGATACGCAGTATTTT.

The sample holds many counts of this clonotype. The chain couples TRBV6-1 to TRBJ2-3, with D tentatively TRBD1 (6 bases). V lost 6 bases and J 4 bases, leaving 11 bases between the germline ends. Per the germline V gene, CDR1 is MNHNS and CDR2 is SASEGT. CDR3 length equals 13 residues. The CDR3 here is CASRYRDPDTQYF. CDR3 DNA sequence: TGTGCCAGCAGATACAGGGACCCAGATACGCAGTATTTT.

In the case of this clonotype: A much larger clone lies a single base off, so this may be a read error. V gene TRBV6-2 or TRBV6-3 combines with J gene TRBJ2-1; D possibly uses TRBD1 or TRBD2 (8 bases each). V was trimmed by 7 bases and J by 8 bases, leaving 27 bases between them. The CDR3 has 17 residues. Per the germline V gene, CDR1 is MNHEY and CDR2 is SVGEGT. CDR3 DNA sequence: TGTGCCAGCACCCGGTGGTCAGCGGGAGCAGGGGGCTATGAGCAGTTCTTC. Protein product: CASTRWSAGAGGYEQFF.

Concerning this clonotype itself: A much larger clone differs by one base, so this may be a read error. The chain combines TRBV3-1 with TRBJ2-1, with TRBD2 identical over 9 bases. V was clipped by 0 bases and J by 5 bases; unmatched bases: 5. CDR3 length: 16 amino acids. Germline loops: CDR1 LGHDT, CDR2 YNNKEL (reference sequence). The CDR3 is CASSQDWTSANNEQFF. The CDR3 nucleotides are TGTGCCAGCAGCCAAGATTGGACTAGCGCAAACAATGAGCAGTTCTTC.

This clonotype was observed many times. The genes are TRBV2 and TRBJ1-2; no clear D gene. The CDR3 runs 14 residues. V was shortened by 5 bases and J by 4 bases, with 14 bases between the two germline ends. CDR1 and CDR2 (germline): SNHLY, FYNNEI. In DNA, the CDR3 is TGTGCCAGCAGTAGAGCCCAGAACTTCTATGGCTACACCTTC. It is translated as CASSRAQNFYGYTF. Drawing the rest from reference TRBV2 and TRBJ1-2, the complete variable domain is EPEVTQTPSHQVTQMGQEVILRCVPISNHLYFYWYRQILGQKVEFLVSFYNNEISEKSEIFDDQFSVERPDGSNFTLKIRSTKLEDSAMYFCASSRAQNFYGYTFGSGTRLTVV.

This clonotype was detected a few times. This chain connects TRBV29-1 to TRBJ1-2; TRBD1 matches at 8 bases. CDR1 SQVTM and CDR2 ANQGSEA come from the germline V gene. This CDR3 is 13 amino acids long. Trimming at V came to 7 bases and at J to 6 bases, leaving 10 bases not matched to a gene. The chain's CDR3 is CSAGTGATDGYTF. CDR3 DNA: TGCAGCGCCGGGACAGGTGCCACCGATGGCTACACCTTC.